This T cell receptor (beta chain) was observed in a study of T cells in Graves' hyperthyroidism and ophthalmopathy. General study points: Most clonotypes that expanded in the thyroid above 0.001 also showed up in blood. The model made its ophthalmopathy prediction, and onset followed a median around 6.5 months later.

Patients were excluded for uncontrolled infection, other autoimmune disease, pregnancy or lactation. RNA transcripts were the template for amplifying TCR beta CDR3 regions. The study used the HTBI primer set for a first-round RT-PCR of the TCR CDR3. TCRdb re-analysed the multiplex PCR reads in MiXCR, keeping a single row per CDR3 protein. Found here are 500,000 to 600,000 distinct CDR3 sequences, 46% of them singletons; the top ten hold about 8.3%. With respect to this clonotype: As yet, its antigen is unknown.

The CDR3 is 12 residues long. Germline V lookup: CDR1 MGHDK, CDR2 SYGVNS. The TCR comes from a woman between 18 and 30 years old with Graves' hyperthyroidism. Sequenced material: peripheral blood or thyroid tissue (not recorded which). The chain links TRBV25-1 to TRBJ1-6, with unresolved D. Here the CDR3 DNA reads TGTGCTAGCGGACCACCATATTCACCCCTCCACTTT. Its translation is CASGPPYSPLHF.